This paragraph reports one T cell receptor beta chain. No fewer than 6 million PBMCs went into each sample. The authors ran a second PCR of 7 to 11 cycles using a sample-barcoded 5' primer and a J-beta primer mix. TCRdb reanalysed the 5' RACE reads using MiXCR and keeps one entry per CDR3 protein. The sample contains roughly 2 million distinct CDR3 sequences, just under 50% of which appear only once. This specimen comes from a study of blood T cells in healthy people across ages. V lost 0 bases to trimming and J lost 8 bases, with 14 bases between them. Germline CDR1 MNHEY, CDR2 SVGAGI. This CDR3 spans 16 amino acids.

The J gene is TRBJ1-6, the V gene TRBV6-5; D unclear. The source material was blood. This TCR came from a woman in her forties in good health. The CDR3 region has the DNA TGTGCCAGCAGTTACTCCGGCGGGTCGAGGTATTCACCCCTCCACTTT. This encodes CASSYSGGSRYSPLHF.